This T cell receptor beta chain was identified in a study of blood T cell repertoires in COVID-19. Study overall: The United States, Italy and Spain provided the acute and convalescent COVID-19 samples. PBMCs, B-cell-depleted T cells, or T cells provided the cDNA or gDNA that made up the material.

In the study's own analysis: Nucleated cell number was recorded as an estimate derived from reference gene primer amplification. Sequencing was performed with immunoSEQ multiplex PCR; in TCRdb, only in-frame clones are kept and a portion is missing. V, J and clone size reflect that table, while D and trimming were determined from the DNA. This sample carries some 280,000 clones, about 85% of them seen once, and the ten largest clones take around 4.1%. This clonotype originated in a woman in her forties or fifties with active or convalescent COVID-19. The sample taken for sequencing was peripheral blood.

The CDR3 region has the DNA TGTGCCAGCAGTGAACTAGCGGGAGGCGGTGAGCAGTTCTTC. Translating it yields CASSELAGGGEQFF. The chain has TRBV6-1 and TRBJ2-1; 11 positions agree with TRBD2. V lost 2 bases and J lost 9; bases outside the gene matches: 3. From germline, CDR1 is MNHNS and CDR2 SASEGT. CDR3 length equals 14 residues.